Sequencing of this T cell receptor (beta chain) was carried out in a study of regulatory T cells in long-lasting Graves disease listed by TCRdb under 2021. With respect to the entire study: Newly diagnosed Graves' disease patients had taken antithyroid drugs for less than 3 months. The study was conducted in China and was registered as a clinical trial. This study used TCR sequencing and RNA sequencing of peripheral blood to compare persistent Graves' disease patients against newly diagnosed Graves' disease patients. TCR sequencing covered some 13 persistent and 20 or so newly diagnosed Graves' disease patients, some 33 samples in total. The investigation overall reported the following: More public clonotypes were shared among persistent patients (under 3,000) than among newly diagnosed patients (approximately 1,000). Sequencing and analysis were restricted to the TCR beta chain. TRBV28, TRBJ1-2 and TRBJ2-5 were preferentially used in persistent disease, while TRBV20-1 and TRBJ2-1 were favored in newly diagnosed disease. The authors noted that the small sample size was a limitation that may lower accuracy. The study examined only peripheral blood because the primary lesion, thyroid tissue, could not be accessed. Compared with newly diagnosed patients, patients with persistent Graves' disease had lower TCR Shannon entropy and fewer highly expanded clones, which suggests clonal expansion.

The method behind the library was multiplex PCR. The data were produced on an Illumina HiSeq 4000. To build TCR beta libraries, CDR3 regions were amplified by Arm-PCR using iRepertoire HTBI primers. Before sequencing, the PCR products went through gel purification. As for how the authors treated the data: Gene usage analysis of CDR3 amino acid clonotypes used the roughly 60 TRBV and approximately 13 TRBJ segments found across samples. Filtered high-quality paired reads were merged into contigs using COPE and FqMerger. BLAST was used to align contigs to IMGT TRBV, TRBD and TRBJ reference genes, with CDR3 defined following IMGT. Clonotypes above 0.1% frequency were classified as highly expanded clones. Shannon entropy served as the measure of repertoire diversity, while the Gini coefficient captured V-J evenness. A clonotype found in more than one individual was treated as public. The public reads were quality trimmed at Q25 with fastp and then assembled into clones with MiXCR by TCRdb, keeping productive beta chains. Every CDR3 protein is listed once, alongside the most common genes and DNA of its rows. TCRdb's processing, not the authors', yielded these V and J calls. The sample yields approximately 350,000 distinct CDR3 sequences; over 9.5% were counted once. Under 20% of the sample belongs to the ten largest clones.

V was cut back by 10 bases and J by 5 bases, leaving a gap of 19 bases between them. Spanning cysteine to phenylalanine, the CDR3 consists of 14 amino acids. Kept here is only the CDR3 DNA, which spans 42 bases and is read in frame from base 1. The germline V gene supplies CDR1 MNHNS and CDR2 SASEGT. In the paper's terms, the time point label means: newly diagnosed GD, antithyroid drugs for less than 3 months. For both TCR sequencing and RNA sequencing, RNA was extracted from PBMCs in TRIzol. Graves' disease was diagnosed according to American Thyroid Association guidelines. Recruitment of patients was carried out at an endocrinology department in Xi'an, China. Each patient gave approximately 10 milliliters of peripheral blood, collected in an EDTA anticoagulant tube. PBMCs were isolated by Ficoll Paque Plus density gradient separation without further T cell sorting. An Agilent 2100 Bioanalyzer and agarose gel were used to assess RNA quality, and a NanoDrop 2000 was used to measure RNA concentration.

This clonotype was seen at least ten times. Which antigen it targets is not known. The record has no base qualities; no much larger clone is one base away. Separately, the same data were catalogued under a study of T cells in Graves' hyperthyroidism and ophthalmopathy. The second study's authors report: A patient counted as having stable Graves' hyperthyroidism if no progression to ophthalmopathy occurred over 18 months of follow-up. Hyperthyroidism patients were aged 18 to 65 years and newly diagnosed, with disease duration of less than 2 months. Patients with uncontrolled infections, other autoimmune diseases, pregnancy or lactation were excluded. Diagnoses were based on clinical symptoms, serum thyroxine and TRAb, thyroid ultrasound and orbital computed tomography. For the first round of RT-PCR on the TCR CDR3, the HTBI primer set was used together with the Qiagen OneStep RT-PCR kit. Blood samples also contained most of the expanded thyroid clonotypes (frequency above 0.001), which suggests that blood repertoires may reflect thyroid immune responses. Ophthalmopathy was separated from stable hyperthyroidism by a 13 V-J signature model, with just over 85% sensitivity and about 81% specificity obtained in cross-validation and 80%/75% obtained in testing. In validation, the model predicted progression to ophthalmopathy with 65% to 71% sensitivity and 72% to 85% specificity, a median of about 6.7 months before onset. To identify TCR V-J signatures that set the groups apart, the researchers used a discovery cohort of about a hundred patients, made up of under 50 with Graves' ophthalmopathy and about 55 with stable Graves' hyperthyroidism. Prospective prediction of ophthalmopathy was tested in an independent validation cohort consisting of some 18 hyperthyroidism patients and approximately 16 patients who later progressed to ophthalmopathy. The 100 discovery patients were divided at random into training and test sets in a 7:3 ratio. Thyroid tissue and blood T-cell repertoires from six Graves' hyperthyroidism patients were also compared in the study. Once sampling was done, hyperthyroidism patients were given methimazole at a starting dose of 30 mg daily, whereas ophthalmopathy patients were given high-dose intravenous methylprednisolone. The libraries were constructed in a second round of multiplex PCR and then size-selected and purified. The libraries were sequenced on an Illumina HiSeq2000 using paired-end 100 bp reads. SOAPnuke was used to process the raw data, with reads discarded if the reads contained adapters or uncalled bases, had a mean Phred below 15, or lacked an exact constant-primer or identifier match. COPE v1.2.5 was used to merge the high-quality paired reads, and each unique nucleotide sequence was defined as a clonotype. Clonotypes were aligned to IMGT TRBV, TRBD and TRBJ reference segments using MiTCR v1.1. Only V-J combinations with frequency above 0.0001, covering 99% to 99.2% of repertoires, were analysed. The TCS score was defined as F50 (clonal expansion) divided by E x V (chaos), with BLOSUM62-based TCRdist calculated between CDR3 peptides within each V-J. Welch's t-statistics and random forest reduced around 520 V-J features to roughly 13, which were used in a naive Bayes classifier (R e1071). Sample size was not statistically predetermined, and investigators were not blinded to group allocation. According to the paper, TCR Vbeta CDR3 sequencing was carried out on 135 peripheral blood samples, which came from 40 to 45 ophthalmopathy, around 74 hyperthyroidism and approximately 17 progressor patients.

This TCR was sampled from a woman aged 18 to 35 with Graves disease. Donor details come from another sample of the same person, matched by shared clones. The sequence links TRBV6-1 to TRBJ2-3; the D element could tentatively be TRBD1 or TRBD2, as 5 bases agree for each. Sample: peripheral blood mononuclear cells (PBMCs), taken at new diagnosis, from a patient treated with antithyroid drugs. The nucleotides are TGTGCCACCTCAAAGTTCCGGGACGAAGATACGCAGTATTTT. Translated, this is CATSKFRDEDTQYF.